This T cell receptor beta chain was obtained from a study of OX40 agonist ivuxolimab in advanced cancers. About the research overall: Aged 23 to 79 with a mean of around 60 years, they were almost 85% male. Partial responses occurred in Three dose-escalation patients, one with hepatocellular carcinoma and two with cutaneous melanoma. Notes on the study in general: Low clonal expansion, among the lowest seen, marked partial responders at 0.1-3.0 mg/kg.

CDR1 and CDR2 from the germline V gene are GTSNPN and SVGIG (reference sequence). The CDR3 extends over 15 amino acids. The V end lost 4 bases, the J end lost 8 bases, and 23 bases lay between the germline ends. A remark on this clone: Its target is unknown.

This table comes from immunoSEQ multiplex PCR, and its TCRdb copy is limited to in-frame clones, with some not included. Of about 70,000 clones detected, roughly 88% appear once; the ten largest clones hold roughly 8.2%. This receptor was taken from an adult with an advanced solid tumor such as melanoma, head and neck, liver or kidney cancer. The rearrangement joins TRBV30 to TRBJ1-2; the D is unclear. The sequencing here drew on CD4+ or CD8+ T cells sorted from blood, taken in a trial of the OX40 agonist ivuxolimab. As DNA, the CDR3 is TGTGCCTGGATAAGTATCTCGTCATACCTGGGAGGCTACACCTTC. The encoded protein is CAWISISSYLGGYTF.